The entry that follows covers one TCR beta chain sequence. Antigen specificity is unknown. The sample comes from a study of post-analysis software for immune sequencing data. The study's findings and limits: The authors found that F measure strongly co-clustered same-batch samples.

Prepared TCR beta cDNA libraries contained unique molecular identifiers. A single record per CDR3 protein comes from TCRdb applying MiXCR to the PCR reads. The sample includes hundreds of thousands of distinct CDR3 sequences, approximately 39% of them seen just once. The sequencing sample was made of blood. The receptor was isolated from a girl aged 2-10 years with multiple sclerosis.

CDR3 in amino acids: CASSLEGTAGHTEAFF. In DNA, the CDR3 is TGCGCCAGCAGCTTGGAAGGCACGGCCGGCCACACTGAAGCTTTCTTT. V and J are TRBV5-1 and TRBJ1-1; D call uncertain. CDR1 and CDR2 (germline): SGHRS, YFSETQ. V lost 0 bases and J lost 3, with 15 bases in between. CDR3 size: 16 residues. Full variable domain (rest looked up from reference TRBV5-1 and TRBJ1-1): KAGVTQTPRYLIKTRGQQVTLSCSPISGHRSVSWYQQTPGQGLQFLFEYFSETQRNKGNFPGRFSGRQFSNSRSEMNVSTLELGDSALYLCASSLEGTAGHTEAFFGQGTRLTVV.